The rows below give T cell receptor beta chains drawn from one sample of a study of CD8 T cells in Susac syndrome. TCRdb analysed the immunoSEQ multiplex PCR reads with MiXCR anew, one entry per CDR3 protein. The sample has about 73,000 distinct CDR3 sequences; about 95% are singletons. Material: CD8+ T cells from PBMCs. These receptors were collected from a human donor with multiple sclerosis. CDR3s include the opening cysteine and the closing phenylalanine or tryptophan. The D gene is left open where the match is weak. Only some rows state a clone size, as once, few, many or a class for expanded clones.

>TRBD1|TRBJ2-5|-|TRBV7-8
TGTGCCAGCAGCTTAGTAGGCAGGGGGAGAGAGACCCAGTACTTC
CASSLVGRGRETQYF
>-|TRBJ2-5|-|TRBV29-1
TGCAGCGTTGAAGATCCTAGGACAAGCAAAGAGACCCAGTACTTC
CSVEDPRTSKETQYF
>-|TRBJ2-2|-|TRBV12-3/TRBV12-4
TGTGCCAGCAGTACAAACAAGAACACCGGGGAGCTGTTTTTT
CASSTNKNTGELFF
>-|TRBJ2-1|-|TRBV9
TGTGCCAGCAGCGGGCGACTATACAATGAGCAGTTCTTC
CASSGRLYNEQFF
>TRBD1|TRBJ2-7|once|TRBV9
TGTGCCAGCAGCCCCAGAAGGGGGCTCGACGAGCAGTACTTC
CASSPRRGLDEQYF
>TRBD1|TRBJ2-3|-|TRBV10-3
TGTGCCATCAGGGGGACAGGGGGCGTTTGGTTCCCAGATACGCAGTATTTT
CAIRGTGGVWFPDTQYF
>-|TRBJ2-5|once|TRBV4-3
TGCGCCAGCAGCCAAGATAACCGTGAGTCGTGGGAGACCCAGTACTTC
CASSQDNRESWETQYF
>TRBD1|TRBJ2-5|-|TRBV5-1
TGCGCCAGCAGCCACAGGGGGCGGCAAGAGACCCAGTACTTC
CASSHRGRQETQYF
>TRBD1|TRBJ1-1|once|TRBV4-3
TGCGCCAGCAGCGACAGGGGGGGCACTGAAGCTTTCTTT
CASSDRGGTEAFF
>-|TRBJ1-1|-|TRBV7-9
TGTGCCAGCAGCACTCCGACGACAGATCCTCCTTCCACTGAAGCTTTCTTT
CASSTPTTDPPSTEAFF
>-|TRBJ2-5|-|TRBV19
TGTGCCAGTAGTATTGTAACGGGCAGCCAAGAGACCCAGTACTTC
CASSIVTGSQETQYF
>-|TRBJ2-2|-|TRBV7-9
TGTGCCAGCAGCTCACCGAGGGAGGACCCTGACACCGGGGAGCTGTTTTTT
CASSSPREDPDTGELFF
>TRBD1|TRBJ1-5|-|TRBV7-3
TGTGCCAGCAGCTTAACGGGACAGGGGGGTCAGCCCCAGCATTTT
CASSLTGQGGQPQHF
>TRBD1|TRBJ1-2|-|TRBV19
TGTGCCAGTAGTGTCGGGACAGCCTATGGCTACACCTTC
CASSVGTAYGYTF
>-|TRBJ2-2|-|TRBV6-2/TRBV6-3
TGTGCCAGCCTACTTAGCCGTAATGGGGAGCTGTTTTTT
CASLLSRNGELFF
>-|TRBJ2-7|-|TRBV19
TGTGCCAGTAGTATGCCGGGGTCCCCTGACGAGCAGTACTTC
CASSMPGSPDEQYF
>-|TRBJ2-1|-|TRBV6-4
TGTGCCAGCAGTGACTCATATGGGAGCTACAATGAGCAGTTCTTC
CASSDSYGSYNEQFF
>TRBD2|TRBJ2-1|once|TRBV29-1
TGCAGCCTTGCGGGAGGAGCGAATGAGCAGTTCTTC
CSLAGGANEQFF
>-|TRBJ2-3|-|TRBV3-1
TGTGCCAGCAGCCAAGGAGGCAGGGTTGGGGCGCAGTATTTT
CASSQGGRVGAQYF
>TRBD1|TRBJ2-1|-|TRBV27
TGTGCCAGCAGTTTATCCCAGGGGGCTTCGTACAATGAGCAGTTCTTC
CASSLSQGASYNEQFF
>-|TRBJ1-2|-|TRBV4-3
TGCGCCAGCAGCCAAGAGATGGGCCCAAGGGGCAATGGCTACACCTTC
CASSQEMGPRGNGYTF
>-|TRBJ1-2|-|TRBV19
TGTGCCAGTAGTCGGGCTGACTATGGCTACACCTTC
CASSRADYGYTF